The T cell receptor (beta chain) described here comes from a study of cytomegalovirus exposure and HLA in healthy donors. Overall study results and limits: In a later analysis, about 17,000 TCR beta sequences were associated with HLA alleles at 0.05 false discovery rate. The productive fraction for most TCR beta V segments was about 87% or about 30% in an earlier analysis. The listing of roughly 160 TCR beta chains classed them as cytomegalovirus-associated. Upon later analysis, HLA-associated TCR beta chains proved more clonally expanded than other, equally common chains.

PCR primers comprised 60 Vbeta and 13 Jbeta primers. Clones were read by immunoSEQ multiplex PCR, and TCRdb kept only the in-frame ones, dropping some. Of about 140,000 clones in the sample, 70% were seen once. This clone has only a few counts. Its specificity is unknown. From germline, CDR1 is SGHRS and CDR2 YFSETQ. The CDR3 extends over 15 amino acids. Trimming took 3 bases from V and 6 from J, leaving 18 bases between them. This clonotype originated in an older woman in good health and CMV-seropositive. The sequenced sample was PBMCs. The chain employs TRBV5-1 and TRBJ2-5, with D possibly being TRBD1 (6 bases). The CDR3 DNA sequence: TGCGCCAGCAGCTCTTCGGACAGCCCAGCTCAGACCCAGTACTTC. It yields the protein CASSSSDSPAQTQYF.